The sequence of this TCR beta chain was determined in a study of metastatic and nonmetastatic thyroid tumors. Study-wide context: From malignant and benign thyroid patients, repertoires in blood and in tumor or nodule tissue were compared. Study-wide points: Across blood and tumor, TCR beta diversity in malignant thyroid tumors was reportedly significantly higher than in benign nodules.

Every patient underwent thyroid surgery untreated. Original data processing: For papillary thyroid cancer, a distant-metastasis classifier was constructed from CDR3 differences observed across clinicopathological groups. TCRdb re-called the PCR reads with MiXCR. These V and J calls originate from TCRdb's pipeline instead of the authors' own analysis. Of about 27,000 clones in the sample, roughly 15% were seen once. A few counts support this clone. Its antigen is unidentified. This CDR3 contains 15 residues. Per germline, CDR1 MRHNA and CDR2 SNTAGT. J was trimmed by 2 bases and V by 2 bases; bases with no gene match: 3.

Sequencing input: blood. This clonotype was obtained from a male donor with papillary thyroid cancer or a benign thyroid nodule (not recorded which). Some clones in this sample may be carry-over from other donors' samples. The chain carries TRBV6-4 and TRBJ2-3; TRBD2 agrees at 8 bases. DNA of the CDR3: TGTGCCAGCAGTGACACTAGCGGTATCACAGATACGCAGTATTTT. This translates into CASSDTSGITDTQYF.